This T cell receptor (beta chain) was identified during a study of Tregs in tolerant kidney transplant recipients. The germline gives CDR1 LGHNA, CDR2 YNFKEQ. V lost 3 bases and J lost 5; bases outside the gene matches: 10. This CDR3 contains 16 residues. The table came from immunoSEQ multiplex PCR; TCRdb's copy has only in-frame clones and leaves some out. The repertoire holds 15,000 to 20,000 clones, with about 71% as singletons. About this clone: Its antigen is not known.

Study results and limitations: This study did not directly address biological reproducibility.

The sequence derives from a human donor in good health. Material for sequencing was Tregs from blood cultured with allogeneic cells. The chain employs TRBV4-2 and TRBJ2-1; 7 bases fit TRBD2. The chain's CDR3 is CASSHPSASGNNEQFF. In nucleotides, the CDR3 is TGTGCCAGCAGCCATCCTTCGGCTAGCGGAAACAATGAGCAGTTCTTC.